The T cell receptor beta chain under discussion was sequenced for a study of CD8 T cells in ankylosing spondylitis. TCRdb passed the 5' RACE reads through MiXCR, listing each CDR3 protein once. The sample consists of about 700,000 distinct CDR3 sequences, around 20% of them appearing once. Study-level findings and limits: Among TCR beta sequences, a motif of several highly homologous variants appeared characteristic of ankylosing spondylitis blood. Reactive arthritis synovial fluid and blood previously showed some of these motif variants.

In the case of this clonotype: Antigen specificity is unknown.

Germline loops: CDR1 DFQATT, CDR2 SNEGSKA (reference sequence). The CDR3 loop spans 12 amino acids. Deletions cut 0 bases from V and 15 bases from J, with 14 bases between. This clonotype was obtained from a male donor with ankylosing spondylitis. The rearrangement uses TRBV20-1 and TRBJ1-4; tentative D call: TRBD1 (6 bases). Sequenced: blood, either unsorted or a sorted T cell fraction (not recorded which). CDR3 DNA: TGCAGTGCTAGAGAAGGGGACAAGAGAGTGTTTTTT. Residues: CSAREGDKRVFF.